The 4 T cell receptor beta chains below come from one sample, sequenced in a study of blood T cell repertoires in COVID-19. The data were produced by immunoSEQ multiplex PCR, yet TCRdb's version contains in-frame clones alone and is incomplete. The sample includes about 480,000 clones, around 87% seen only once; the top ten take 1.5% to 2%. The material sequenced was PBMCs or T cells enriched from blood (not recorded which). Receptors originate from a woman aged 40 to 50 who had recovered from COVID-19.

The rearrangement joins TRBV29-1 to TRBJ2-1; TRBD2 is a possible D gene (6 bases). The ends were cut back, 6 bases at V and 1 base at J, with 13 bases in the middle. The CDR3 is 14 amino acids. Germline loops: CDR1 SQVTM, CDR2 ANQGSEA. CDR3: CSVRRGISYNEQFF. The DNA of the CDR3 is TGCAGCGTCCGACGGGGGATTTCCTACAATGAGCAGTTCTTC.

V gene TRBV19 combines with J gene TRBJ2-1; maybe TRBD2 (5 bases). Trimming pared 3 bases from V and 4 bases from J, leaving 13 bases between. This CDR3 is built from 15 residues. Germline assignment: CDR1 LNHDA and CDR2 SQIVND (reference sequence). The CDR3 loop reads CASSISDLAYNEQFF. The CDR3, as DNA: TGTGCCAGTAGTATCTCGGACTTAGCATACAATGAGCAGTTCTTC.

The J gene is TRBJ2-1, the V gene TRBV19; 10 positions agree with TRBD2. The CDR3 is 18 amino acids. Germline CDR1 LNHDA, CDR2 SQIVND (reference sequence). Losses at the gene ends were 4 bases for V and 0 bases for J; bases not matched to a gene: 9. CDR3 nucleotide sequence: TGTGCCAGTAGTACCCAACGGACTAGCGGTATCTCCTACAATGAGCAGTTCTTC. It codes for CASSTQRTSGISYNEQFF.

The V gene is TRBV10-1, the J gene TRBJ1-5, with D possibly TRBD1 on 5 matching bases. The V end was cut by 7 bases, the J end by 5 bases, with 9 bases between. This CDR3 contains 12 residues. CDR1 and CDR2 (germline): WNHNN, SYGVQD (reference sequence). CDR3 protein: CASKGGDQPQHF. The CDR3 bases are TGCGCCAGCAAAGGAGGGGATCAGCCCCAGCATTTT.